This T cell receptor (beta chain) was obtained from a study of T cell responses to AZD1222 COVID-19 vaccine. Only in-frame clones appear in the TCRdb table, and some are missing; sequencing was by immunoSEQ multiplex PCR. The sample shows around 26,000 clones, about 88% of them seen only once. Trimming stripped 3 bases from V and 0 bases from J, with 12 bases between. CDR1 is DFQATT and CDR2 is SNEGSKA in the germline V gene (reference sequence). The CDR3 has 14 residues. Specimen: peripheral blood, collected 28 days after the second AZD1222 dose. This sequence was found in an adult who received the AZD1222 COVID-19 vaccine. The chain recombines TRBV20-1 with TRBJ2-7, with D hard to call. The CDR3 is CSASTGSLSYEQYF. The CDR3 DNA follows: TGCAGTGCTAGTACTGGTAGCCTCTCCTACGAGCAGTACTTC.